Reported below is one TCR beta chain. The data were obtained in a study of blood T cell repertoires in COVID-19. The CDR3 runs to 15 residues. The ends were cut back, 1 base at V and 10 bases at J, with 14 bases in the middle. Germline V gene data show CDR1 as LNHDA and CDR2 as SQIVND (reference sequence). TCRdb keeps only in-frame clones here, not all; method: immunoSEQ multiplex PCR. The repertoire holds around 100,000 clones, 88% seen once, with 8.5% to 14% in the top ten. Material: peripheral blood. V usage is TRBV19 and J usage is TRBJ1-6, with TRBD1 as a possible D gene (5 bases). The origin of this receptor is a man older than 75 with acute or convalescent COVID-19. The CDR3, as DNA: TGTGCCAGTAGTATAGCGCCGGCAGGGCAATCACCCCTCCACTTT. This sequence encodes CASSIAPAGQSPLHF. The full variable domain, its missing parts supplied by reference TRBV19 and TRBJ1-6, is DGGITQSPKYLFRKEGQNVTLSCEQNLNHDAMYWYRQDPGQGLRLIYYSQIVNDFQKGDIAEGYSVSREKKESFPLTVTSAQKNPTAFYLCASSIAPAGQSPLHFGNGTRLTVT.